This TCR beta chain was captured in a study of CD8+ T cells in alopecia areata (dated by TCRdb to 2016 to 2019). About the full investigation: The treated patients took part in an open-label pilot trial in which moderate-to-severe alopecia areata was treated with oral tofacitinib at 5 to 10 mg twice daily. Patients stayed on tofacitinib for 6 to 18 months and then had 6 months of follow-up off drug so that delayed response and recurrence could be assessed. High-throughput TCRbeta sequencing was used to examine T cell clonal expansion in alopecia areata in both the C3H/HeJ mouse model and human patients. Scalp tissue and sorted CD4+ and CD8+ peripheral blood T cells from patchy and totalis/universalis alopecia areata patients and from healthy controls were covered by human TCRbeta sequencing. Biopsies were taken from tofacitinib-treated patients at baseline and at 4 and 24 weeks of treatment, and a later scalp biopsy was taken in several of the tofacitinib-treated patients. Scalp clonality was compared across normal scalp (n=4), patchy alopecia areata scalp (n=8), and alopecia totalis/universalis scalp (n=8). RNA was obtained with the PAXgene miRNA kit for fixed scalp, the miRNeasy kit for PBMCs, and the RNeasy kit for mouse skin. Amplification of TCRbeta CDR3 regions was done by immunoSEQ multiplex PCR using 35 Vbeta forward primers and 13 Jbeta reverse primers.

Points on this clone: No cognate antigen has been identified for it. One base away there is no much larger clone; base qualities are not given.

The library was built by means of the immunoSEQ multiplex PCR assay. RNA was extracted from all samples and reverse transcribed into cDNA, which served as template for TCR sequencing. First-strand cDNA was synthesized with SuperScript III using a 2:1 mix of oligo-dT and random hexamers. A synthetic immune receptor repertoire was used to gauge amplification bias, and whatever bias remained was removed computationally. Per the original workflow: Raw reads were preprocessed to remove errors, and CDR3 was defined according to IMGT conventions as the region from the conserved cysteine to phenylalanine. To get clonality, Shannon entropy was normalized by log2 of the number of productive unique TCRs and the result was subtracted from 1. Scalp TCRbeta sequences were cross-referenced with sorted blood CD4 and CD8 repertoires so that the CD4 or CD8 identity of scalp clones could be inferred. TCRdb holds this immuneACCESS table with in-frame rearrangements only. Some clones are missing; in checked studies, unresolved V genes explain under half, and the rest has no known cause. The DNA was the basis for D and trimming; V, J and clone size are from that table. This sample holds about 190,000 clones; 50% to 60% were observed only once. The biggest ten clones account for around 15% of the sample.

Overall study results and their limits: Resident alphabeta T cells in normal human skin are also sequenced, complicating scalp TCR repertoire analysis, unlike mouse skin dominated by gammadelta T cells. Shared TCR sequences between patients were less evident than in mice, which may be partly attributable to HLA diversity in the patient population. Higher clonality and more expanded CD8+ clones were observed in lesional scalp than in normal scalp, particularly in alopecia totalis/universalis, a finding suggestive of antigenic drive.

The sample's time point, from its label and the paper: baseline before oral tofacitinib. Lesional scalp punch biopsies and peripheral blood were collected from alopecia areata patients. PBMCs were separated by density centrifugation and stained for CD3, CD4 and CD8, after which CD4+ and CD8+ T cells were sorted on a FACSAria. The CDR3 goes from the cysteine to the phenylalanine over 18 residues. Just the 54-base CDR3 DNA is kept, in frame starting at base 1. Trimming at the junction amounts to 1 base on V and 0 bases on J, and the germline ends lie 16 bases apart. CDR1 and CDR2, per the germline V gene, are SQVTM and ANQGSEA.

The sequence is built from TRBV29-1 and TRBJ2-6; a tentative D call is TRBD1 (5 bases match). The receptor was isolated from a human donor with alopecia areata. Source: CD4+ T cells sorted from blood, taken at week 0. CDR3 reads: CSVEGGGNGLSGANVLTF. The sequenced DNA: TGCAGCGTTGAAGGGGGCGGTAACGGTCTCTCTGGGGCCAACGTCCTGACTTTC. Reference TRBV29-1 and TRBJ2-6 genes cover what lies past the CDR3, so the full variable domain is SAVISQKPSRDICQRGTSLTIQCQVDSQVTMMFWYRQQPGQSLTLIATANQGSEATYESGFVIDKFPISRPNLTFSTLTVSNMSPEDSSIYLCSVEGGGNGLSGANVLTFGAGSRLTVL.